The source of this T cell receptor (beta chain) is a study of CD8 T cells in Susac syndrome. In the study overall: Among sequenced Susac syndrome patients, five or six had active disease and about 8 were in remission.

The RNA, about 0.5 to 1 ug, was put through reverse transcription using random hexamers. TCRdb re-derived calls from the immunoSEQ multiplex PCR reads in MiXCR, one entry per CDR3 protein. The table has tens of thousands of distinct CDR3 sequences, around 94% seen once. V lost 6 bases, J lost 9 bases, and 14 bases lay in between. CDR3 size: 12 residues. Germline CDR1 MGHRA, CDR2 YSYEKL. The receptor comes from a human donor with Susac syndrome. Input material: CD4+ T cells from PBMCs. This chain connects TRBV4-1 to TRBJ1-1; D remains ambiguous. For the CDR3, the DNA is TGCGCCAGCAGTCTTCCTCCAACCCAAGCTTTCTTT. This gives the protein CASSLPPTQAFF.